The rows below give T cell receptor beta chains drawn from one sample of a study of blood T cell repertoires in COVID-19. TCRdb's table, derived via immunoSEQ multiplex PCR, lists solely in-frame clones and lacks some. The sample lists 150,000 to 200,000 clones, roughly four fifths seen once, with approximately 10% in the top ten. Sample: peripheral blood. These receptors were taken from a human donor in a cohort sampled during active COVID-19. Both conserved end residues are part of each CDR3. D genes are given only for firm matches. Rows may omit the clone size; those that give it use once, few, many or a size class.

D gene: TRBD2
CDR3 length: 16
V gene: TRBV6-2/TRBV6-3
clone size: NA
J gene: TRBJ2-7
CDR3 DNA: TGTGCCAGCAGCCAACTTGGAGTCGGGGGGGCCGACGAGCAGTACTTC
CDR3 protein: CASSQLGVGGADEQYF

D gene: NA
CDR3 length: 13
V gene: TRBV3-1/TRBV3-2
clone size: NA
J gene: TRBJ1-5
CDR3 DNA: TGTGCCAGCAGCCAAGGGTACGGTCAGCCCCAGCATTTT
CDR3 protein: CASSQGYGQPQHF

D gene: TRBD2
CDR3 length: 17
V gene: TRBV7-8
clone size: NA
J gene: TRBJ2-3
CDR3 DNA: TGTGCCAGCAGCTTAGGACCTAGCGGGCCACGCACAGATACGCAGTATTTT
CDR3 protein: CASSLGPSGPRTDTQYF

D gene: TRBD1
CDR3 length: 15
V gene: TRBV19
clone size: once
J gene: TRBJ1-5
CDR3 DNA: TGTGCCAGTAGTCCGGGACAGGTTAGCAATCAGCCCCAGCATTTT
CDR3 protein: CASSPGQVSNQPQHF

D gene: TRBD2
CDR3 length: 15
V gene: TRBV7-7
clone size: NA
J gene: TRBJ2-7
CDR3 DNA: TGTGCTAGCAGCTTAAGTAACGGGAGGGCTTACGAGCAGTACTTC
CDR3 protein: CASSLSNGRAYEQYF

D gene: NA
CDR3 length: 15
V gene: TRBV6-5
clone size: NA
J gene: TRBJ1-5
CDR3 DNA: TGTGCCAGCAGCCAAGACAGGTTTGGGGATCAGCCCCAGCATTTT
CDR3 protein: CASSQDRFGDQPQHF

D gene: NA
CDR3 length: 13
V gene: TRBV9
clone size: once
J gene: TRBJ1-1
CDR3 DNA: TGTGCCAGCAGCGTAGGAGACATAACTGAAGCTTTCTTT
CDR3 protein: CASSVGDITEAFF

D gene: NA
CDR3 length: 16
V gene: TRBV11-2
clone size: few
J gene: TRBJ2-7
CDR3 DNA: TGTGCCAGCAGCCTGAGGGGGAAGTTATCCCCGGGCGAGCAGTACTTC
CDR3 protein: CASSLRGKLSPGEQYF

D gene: TRBD1
CDR3 length: 14
V gene: TRBV7-2
clone size: NA
J gene: TRBJ1-2
CDR3 DNA: TGTGCCAGCAGCCCCCCGGGACAGGGGTATGGCTACACCTTC
CDR3 protein: CASSPPGQGYGYTF

D gene: TRBD1
CDR3 length: 16
V gene: TRBV6-5
clone size: NA
J gene: TRBJ1-2
CDR3 DNA: TGTGCCAGCAGTTACCTGAGGACAGGAGGAGGTTATGGCTACACCTTC
CDR3 protein: CASSYLRTGGGYGYTF

D gene: NA
CDR3 length: 12
V gene: TRBV5-6
clone size: NA
J gene: TRBJ2-1
CDR3 DNA: TGTGCCAGCAGCTCCCTAGGCGGTGAGCAGTTCTTC
CDR3 protein: CASSSLGGEQFF

D gene: TRBD2
CDR3 length: 15
V gene: TRBV2
clone size: NA
J gene: TRBJ2-1
CDR3 DNA: TGTGCCAGCACACATAGCGGGGGGGCTTACAATGAGCAGTTCTTC
CDR3 protein: CASTHSGGAYNEQFF

D gene: TRBD2
CDR3 length: 17
V gene: TRBV7-3
clone size: NA
J gene: TRBJ2-3
CDR3 DNA: TGTGCCAGCAGCTCATTAGCGGGAGAATGGGGCACAGATACGCAGTATTTT
CDR3 protein: CASSSLAGEWGTDTQYF

D gene: TRBD2
CDR3 length: 13
V gene: TRBV27
clone size: NA
J gene: TRBJ2-7
CDR3 DNA: TGTGCCAGCAGCTCTCCGGGGGGGCGGGAGCAGTACTTC
CDR3 protein: CASSSPGGREQYF

D gene: TRBD1
CDR3 length: 12
V gene: TRBV29-1
clone size: NA
J gene: TRBJ2-7
CDR3 DNA: TGCAGCGTTCAACAGGGGGTCTACGAGCAGTACTTC
CDR3 protein: CSVQQGVYEQYF

D gene: TRBD1
CDR3 length: 17
V gene: TRBV19
clone size: NA
J gene: TRBJ1-1
CDR3 DNA: TGTGCCAGTAGTCCCAGGACAGGGGGCGAAATGAACACTGAAGCTTTCTTT
CDR3 protein: CASSPRTGGEMNTEAFF

D gene: TRBD1
CDR3 length: 15
V gene: TRBV7-3
clone size: few
J gene: TRBJ2-2
CDR3 DNA: TGTGCCAGCAGCGACGGACAGGGGGCTGGCCGGGAGCTGTTTTTT
CDR3 protein: CASSDGQGAGRELFF

D gene: NA
CDR3 length: 11
V gene: TRBV20-1
clone size: NA
J gene: TRBJ2-1
CDR3 DNA: TGCAGTGCTAGCAGATACAATGAGCAGTTCTTC
CDR3 protein: CSASRYNEQFF

D gene: NA
CDR3 length: 14
V gene: TRBV6-1
clone size: NA
J gene: TRBJ1-1
CDR3 DNA: TGTGCCAGCAGTGAAGGGGCCCCGAACACTGAAGCTTTCTTT
CDR3 protein: CASSEGAPNTEAFF

D gene: NA
CDR3 length: 12
V gene: TRBV7-9
clone size: once
J gene: TRBJ2-7
CDR3 DNA: TGTGCCAGCGCCACCGTTCCCTACGAGCAGTACTTC
CDR3 protein: CASATVPYEQYF

D gene: NA
CDR3 length: 15
V gene: TRBV10-3
clone size: NA
J gene: TRBJ1-1
CDR3 DNA: TGTGCCATCAGATGGAGGGAAGAAATGAACACTGAAGCTTTCTTT
CDR3 protein: CAIRWREEMNTEAFF

D gene: TRBD1
CDR3 length: 14
V gene: TRBV10-3
clone size: NA
J gene: TRBJ2-2
CDR3 DNA: TGTGCCATCAGTGAACAGGGGGCGCCGGGGGAGCTGTTTTTT
CDR3 protein: CAISEQGAPGELFF

D gene: NA
CDR3 length: 13
V gene: TRBV7-9
clone size: NA
J gene: TRBJ1-5
CDR3 DNA: TGTGCCAGCAGCTACTTTGGCAATCAGCCCCAGCATTTT
CDR3 protein: CASSYFGNQPQHF

D gene: NA
CDR3 length: 13
V gene: TRBV6-4
clone size: NA
J gene: TRBJ2-1
CDR3 DNA: TGTGCCAGCAGTGATTCCCGGGGGAGGGAGCAGTTCTTC
CDR3 protein: CASSDSRGREQFF

D gene: NA
CDR3 length: 15
V gene: TRBV7-8
clone size: NA
J gene: TRBJ1-2
CDR3 DNA: TGTGCCAGCAGCTTAGGGGCCGCAGTTGGAAATGGCTACACCTTC
CDR3 protein: CASSLGAAVGNGYTF

D gene: NA
CDR3 length: 13
V gene: TRBV7-2
clone size: NA
J gene: TRBJ2-7
CDR3 DNA: TGTGCCAGCAGCTTGTCAGGTTACTACGAGCAGTACTTC
CDR3 protein: CASSLSGYYEQYF

D gene: TRBD1
CDR3 length: 16
V gene: TRBV5-1
clone size: NA
J gene: TRBJ2-5
CDR3 DNA: TGCGCCAGCAGCTTCACAGGGGGTAATTACCAAGAGACCCAGTACTTC
CDR3 protein: CASSFTGGNYQETQYF

D gene: NA
CDR3 length: 17
V gene: TRBV27
clone size: NA
J gene: TRBJ2-2
CDR3 DNA: TGTGCCAGCAGTTTGCGGGGTCGGCTCGGGGGCACCGGGGAGCTGTTTTTT
CDR3 protein: CASSLRGRLGGTGELFF

D gene: TRBD2
CDR3 length: 16
V gene: TRBV15
clone size: NA
J gene: TRBJ2-1
CDR3 DNA: TGTGCCACCAGCAGAGGAAGGGAGGGAACCTACAATGAGCAGTTCTTC
CDR3 protein: CATSRGREGTYNEQFF

D gene: TRBD2
CDR3 length: 16
V gene: TRBV10-2
clone size: NA
J gene: TRBJ2-2
CDR3 DNA: TGCGCCAGCAGTGTGGGACTAGCGGGACATGGCGGGGAGCTGTTTTTT
CDR3 protein: CASSVGLAGHGGELFF

D gene: TRBD1
CDR3 length: 14
V gene: TRBV7-8
clone size: few
J gene: TRBJ2-7
CDR3 DNA: TGTGCCAGCAGCTCGACGGACAGGGGAGCCGAGCAGTACTTC
CDR3 protein: CASSSTDRGAEQYF

D gene: TRBD1
CDR3 length: 17
V gene: TRBV5-4
clone size: once
J gene: TRBJ2-2
CDR3 DNA: TGTGCCAGCAGCAAGGACAGGGGGCAGTTAATCACCGGGGAGCTGTTTTTT
CDR3 protein: CASSKDRGQLITGELFF

D gene: TRBD2
CDR3 length: 17
V gene: TRBV7-2
clone size: few
J gene: TRBJ2-7
CDR3 DNA: TGTGCCAGCACCCTGGGGGGCGCGGGAGGGCGGTCGAGAGAGCAGTACTTC
CDR3 protein: CASTLGGAGGRSREQYF

D gene: NA
CDR3 length: 14
V gene: TRBV5-4
clone size: NA
J gene: TRBJ2-7
CDR3 DNA: TGTGCCAGCAGCCATACGGACAGACCCTACGAGCAGTACTTC
CDR3 protein: CASSHTDRPYEQYF

D gene: NA
CDR3 length: 12
V gene: TRBV12-3/TRBV12-4
clone size: NA
J gene: TRBJ1-4
CDR3 DNA: TGTGCCAGCAGTTTGAGCGGGGAAAAACTGTTTTTT
CDR3 protein: CASSLSGEKLFF

D gene: NA
CDR3 length: 15
V gene: TRBV4-3
clone size: NA
J gene: TRBJ2-7
CDR3 DNA: TGCGCCAGCAGCTACGCGGGGAGCCCTACCTACGAGCAGTACTTC
CDR3 protein: CASSYAGSPTYEQYF

D gene: TRBD2
CDR3 length: 16
V gene: TRBV24-1
clone size: few
J gene: TRBJ2-1
CDR3 DNA: TGTGCCACCAGTGATCCAACTAGCGGGAACTACAATGAGCAGTTCTTC
CDR3 protein: CATSDPTSGNYNEQFF